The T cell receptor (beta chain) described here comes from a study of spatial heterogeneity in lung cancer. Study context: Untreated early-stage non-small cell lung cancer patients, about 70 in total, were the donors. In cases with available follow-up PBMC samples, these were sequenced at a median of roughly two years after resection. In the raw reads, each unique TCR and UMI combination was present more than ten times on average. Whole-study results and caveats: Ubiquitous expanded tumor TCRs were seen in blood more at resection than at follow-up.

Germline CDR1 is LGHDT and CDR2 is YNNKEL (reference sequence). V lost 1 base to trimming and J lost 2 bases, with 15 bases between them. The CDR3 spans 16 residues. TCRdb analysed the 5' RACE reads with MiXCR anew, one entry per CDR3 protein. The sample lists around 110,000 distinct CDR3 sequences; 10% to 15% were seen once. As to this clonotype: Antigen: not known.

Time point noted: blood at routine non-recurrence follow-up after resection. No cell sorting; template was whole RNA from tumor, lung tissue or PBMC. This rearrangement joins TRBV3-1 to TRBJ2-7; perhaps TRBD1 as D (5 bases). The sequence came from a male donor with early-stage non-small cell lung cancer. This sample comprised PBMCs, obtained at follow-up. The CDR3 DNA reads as TGTGCCAGCAGCCAAGTAGGTCGACAGAGACCCTACGAGCAGTACTTC. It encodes CASSQVGRQRPYEQYF.